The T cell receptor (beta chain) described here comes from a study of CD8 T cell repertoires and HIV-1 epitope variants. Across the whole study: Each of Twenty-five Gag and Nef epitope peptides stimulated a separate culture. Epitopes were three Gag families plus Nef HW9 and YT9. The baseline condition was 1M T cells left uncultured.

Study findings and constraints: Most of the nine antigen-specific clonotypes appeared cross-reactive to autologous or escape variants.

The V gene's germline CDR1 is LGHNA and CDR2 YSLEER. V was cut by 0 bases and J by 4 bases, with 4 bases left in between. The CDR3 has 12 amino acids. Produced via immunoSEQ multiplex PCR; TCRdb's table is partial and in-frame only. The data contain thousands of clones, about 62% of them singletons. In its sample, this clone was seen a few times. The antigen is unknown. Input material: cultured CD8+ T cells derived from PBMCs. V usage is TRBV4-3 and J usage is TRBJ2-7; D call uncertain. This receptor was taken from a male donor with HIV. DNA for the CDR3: TGCGCCAGCAGCCAAGATGGATACGAGCAGTACTTC. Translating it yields CASSQDGYEQYF.